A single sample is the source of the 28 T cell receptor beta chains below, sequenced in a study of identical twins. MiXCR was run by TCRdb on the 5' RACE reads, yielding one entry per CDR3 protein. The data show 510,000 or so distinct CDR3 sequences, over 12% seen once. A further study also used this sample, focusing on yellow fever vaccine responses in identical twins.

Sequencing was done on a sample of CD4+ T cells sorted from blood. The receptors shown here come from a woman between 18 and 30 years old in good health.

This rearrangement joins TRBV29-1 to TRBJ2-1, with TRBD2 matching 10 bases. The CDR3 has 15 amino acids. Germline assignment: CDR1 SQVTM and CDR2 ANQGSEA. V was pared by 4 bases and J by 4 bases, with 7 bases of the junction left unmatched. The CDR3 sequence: CSVVPLAGVYNEQFF. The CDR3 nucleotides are TGCAGCGTTGTTCCCCTAGCGGGGGTTTACAATGAGCAGTTCTTC.

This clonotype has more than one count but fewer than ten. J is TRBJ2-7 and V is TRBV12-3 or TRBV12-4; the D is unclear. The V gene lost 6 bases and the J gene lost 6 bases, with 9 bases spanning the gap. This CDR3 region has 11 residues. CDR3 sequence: CASRAELEQYF. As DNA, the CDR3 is TGTGCCAGCAGGGCGGAACTCGAGCAGTACTTC.

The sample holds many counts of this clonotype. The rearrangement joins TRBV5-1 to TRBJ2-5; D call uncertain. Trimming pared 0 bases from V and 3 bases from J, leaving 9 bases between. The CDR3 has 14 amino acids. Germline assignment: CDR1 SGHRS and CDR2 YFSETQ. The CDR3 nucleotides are TGCGCCAGCAGCTTGGACACCTACGAAGAGACCCAGTACTTC. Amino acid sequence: CASSLDTYEETQYF.

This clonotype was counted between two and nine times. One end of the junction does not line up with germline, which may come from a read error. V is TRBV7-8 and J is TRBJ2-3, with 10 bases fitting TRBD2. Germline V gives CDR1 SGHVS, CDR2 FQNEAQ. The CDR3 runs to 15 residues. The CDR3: CASSHRTSGTNRREF. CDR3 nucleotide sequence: TGTGCCAGCAGCCACCGAACTAGCGGGACCAACCGGAGAGAATTT.

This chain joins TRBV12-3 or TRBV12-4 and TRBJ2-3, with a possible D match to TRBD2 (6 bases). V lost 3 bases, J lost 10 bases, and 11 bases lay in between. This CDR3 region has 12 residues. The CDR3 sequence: CASSLDYSPQYF. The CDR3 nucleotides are TGTGCCAGCAGTTTGGACTATTCCCCGCAGTATTTT.

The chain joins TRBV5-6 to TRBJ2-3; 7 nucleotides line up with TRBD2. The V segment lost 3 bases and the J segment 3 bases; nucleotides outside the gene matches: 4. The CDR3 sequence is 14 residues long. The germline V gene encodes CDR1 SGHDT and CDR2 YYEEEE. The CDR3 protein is CASSWGGKTDTQYF. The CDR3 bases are TGTGCCAGCAGCTGGGGGGGGAAGACAGATACGCAGTATTTT. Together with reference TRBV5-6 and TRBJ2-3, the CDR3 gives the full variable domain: DAGVTQSPTHLIKTRGQQVTLRCSPKSGHDTVSWYQQALGQGPQFIFQYYEEEERQRGNFPDRFSGHQFPNYSSELNVNALLLGDSALYLCASSWGGKTDTQYFGPGTRLTVL.

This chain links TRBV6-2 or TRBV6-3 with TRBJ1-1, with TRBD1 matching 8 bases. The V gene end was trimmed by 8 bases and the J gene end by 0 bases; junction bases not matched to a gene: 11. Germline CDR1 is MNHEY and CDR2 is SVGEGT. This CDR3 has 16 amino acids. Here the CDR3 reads CASFPVRTGMNTEAFF. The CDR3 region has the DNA TGTGCCAGCTTTCCCGTCCGGACAGGGATGAACACTGAAGCTTTCTTT.

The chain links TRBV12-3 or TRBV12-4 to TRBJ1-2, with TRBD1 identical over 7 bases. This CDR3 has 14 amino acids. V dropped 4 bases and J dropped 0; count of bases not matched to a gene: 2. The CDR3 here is CASSYGTANYGYTF. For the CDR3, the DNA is TGTGCCAGCAGTTACGGGACAGCTAACTATGGCTACACCTTC.

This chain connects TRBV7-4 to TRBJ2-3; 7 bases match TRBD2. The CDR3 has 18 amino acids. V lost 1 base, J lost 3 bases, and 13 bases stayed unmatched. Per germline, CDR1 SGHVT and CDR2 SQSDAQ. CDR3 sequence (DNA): TGTGCCAGCAGCTTAGTCGCCCCTAGCGGAGGCCAAACAGATACGCAGTATTTT. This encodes CASSLVAPSGGQTDTQYF.

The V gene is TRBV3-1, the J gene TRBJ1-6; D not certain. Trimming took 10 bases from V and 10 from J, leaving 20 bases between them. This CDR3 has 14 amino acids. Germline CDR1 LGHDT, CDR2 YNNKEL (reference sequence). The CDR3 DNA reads TGTGCCACCCACCCGGGAGGGTTAGGGTCACCCCTCCACTTT. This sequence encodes CATHPGGLGSPLHF. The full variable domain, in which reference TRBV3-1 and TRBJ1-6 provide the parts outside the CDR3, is DTAVSQTPKYLVTQMGNDKSIKCEQNLGHDTMYWYKQDSKKFLKIMFSYNNKELIINETVPNRFSPKSPDKAHLNLHINSLELGDSAVYFCATHPGGLGSPLHFGNGTRLTVT.

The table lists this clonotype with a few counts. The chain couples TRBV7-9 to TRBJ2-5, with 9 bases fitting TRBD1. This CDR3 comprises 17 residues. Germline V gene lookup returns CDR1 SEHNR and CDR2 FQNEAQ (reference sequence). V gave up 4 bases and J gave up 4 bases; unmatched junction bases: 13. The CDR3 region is CASSYPRDRDSGETQYF. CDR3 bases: TGTGCCAGCAGCTACCCCCGGGACAGGGATTCGGGAGAGACCCAGTACTTC.

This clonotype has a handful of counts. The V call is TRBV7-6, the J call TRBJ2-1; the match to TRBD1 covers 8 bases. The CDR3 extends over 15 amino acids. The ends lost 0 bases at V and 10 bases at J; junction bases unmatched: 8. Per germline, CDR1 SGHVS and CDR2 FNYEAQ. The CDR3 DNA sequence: TGTGCCAGCAGCTTAGCGGCAGGGGGCGCGATCGAGCAGTTCTTC. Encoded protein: CASSLAAGGAIEQFF.

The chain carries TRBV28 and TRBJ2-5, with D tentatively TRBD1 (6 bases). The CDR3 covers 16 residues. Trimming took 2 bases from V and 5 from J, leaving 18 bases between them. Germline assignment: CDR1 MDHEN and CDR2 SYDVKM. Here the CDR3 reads CASSLNRGGVRETQYF. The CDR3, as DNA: TGTGCCAGCAGTTTAAATAGAGGGGGAGTGCGTGAGACCCAGTACTTC.

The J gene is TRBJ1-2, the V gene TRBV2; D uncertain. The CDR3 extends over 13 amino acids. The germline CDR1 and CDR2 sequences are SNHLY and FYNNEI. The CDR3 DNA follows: TGTGCAGACAAGGCAGATACTAACTATGGCTACACCTTC. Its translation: CADKADTNYGYTF.

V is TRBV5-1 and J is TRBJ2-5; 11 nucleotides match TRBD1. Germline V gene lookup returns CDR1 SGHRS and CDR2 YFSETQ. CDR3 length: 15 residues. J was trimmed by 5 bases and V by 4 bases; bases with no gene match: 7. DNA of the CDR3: TGCGCCAGCAGCCACCCCGGGACAGGGGGTGAGACCCAGTACTTC. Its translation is CASSHPGTGGETQYF.

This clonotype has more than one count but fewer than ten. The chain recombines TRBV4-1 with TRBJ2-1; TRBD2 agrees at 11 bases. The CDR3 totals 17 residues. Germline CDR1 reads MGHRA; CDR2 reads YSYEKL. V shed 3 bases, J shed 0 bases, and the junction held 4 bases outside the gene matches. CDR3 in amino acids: CASSHASGGSSYNEQFF. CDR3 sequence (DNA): TGCGCCAGCAGCCATGCTAGCGGGGGGAGCTCCTACAATGAGCAGTTCTTC.

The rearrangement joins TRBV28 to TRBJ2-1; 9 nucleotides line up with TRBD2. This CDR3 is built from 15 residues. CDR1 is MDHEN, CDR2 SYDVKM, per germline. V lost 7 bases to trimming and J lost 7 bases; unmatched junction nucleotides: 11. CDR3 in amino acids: CASIHLAGGRNEQFF. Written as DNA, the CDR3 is TGTGCCAGCATCCACTTGGCGGGAGGGCGAAATGAGCAGTTCTTC.

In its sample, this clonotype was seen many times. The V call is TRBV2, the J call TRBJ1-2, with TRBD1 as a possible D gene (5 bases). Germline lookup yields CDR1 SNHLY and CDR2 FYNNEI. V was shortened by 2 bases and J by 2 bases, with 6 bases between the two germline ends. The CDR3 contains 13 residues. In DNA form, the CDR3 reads TGTGCCAGCAGTGAACGGGGGAACTATGGCTACACCTTC. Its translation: CASSERGNYGYTF.

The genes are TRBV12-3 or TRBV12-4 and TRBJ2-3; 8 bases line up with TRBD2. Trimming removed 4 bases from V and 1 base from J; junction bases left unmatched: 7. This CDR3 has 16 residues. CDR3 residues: CASSSAGTRRTDTQYF. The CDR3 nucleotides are TGTGCCAGCAGTTCCGCCGGGACTAGGCGCACAGATACGCAGTATTTT.

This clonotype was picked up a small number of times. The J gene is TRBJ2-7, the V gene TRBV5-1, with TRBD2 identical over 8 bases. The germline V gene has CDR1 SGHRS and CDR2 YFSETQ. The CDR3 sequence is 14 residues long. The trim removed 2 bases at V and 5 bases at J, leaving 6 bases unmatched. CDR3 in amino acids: CASSFGLAPNEQYF. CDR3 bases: TGCGCCAGCAGCTTTGGACTAGCCCCTAACGAGCAGTACTTC.

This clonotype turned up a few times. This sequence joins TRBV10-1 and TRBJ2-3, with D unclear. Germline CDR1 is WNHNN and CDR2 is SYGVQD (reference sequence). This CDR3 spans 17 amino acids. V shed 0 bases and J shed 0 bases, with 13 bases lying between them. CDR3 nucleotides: TGCGCCAGCAGTGAGTCTTCCGAACGAAGAAGCACAGATACGCAGTATTTT. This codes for CASSESSERRSTDTQYF.

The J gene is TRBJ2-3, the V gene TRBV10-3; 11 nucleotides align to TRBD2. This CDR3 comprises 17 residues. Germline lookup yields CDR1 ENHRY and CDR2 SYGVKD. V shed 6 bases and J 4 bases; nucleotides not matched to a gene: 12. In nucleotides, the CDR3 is TGTGCCATCAGCCCGACTAGCGGGATCCTGGCATCAGATACGCAGTATTTT. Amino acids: CAISPTSGILASDTQYF.

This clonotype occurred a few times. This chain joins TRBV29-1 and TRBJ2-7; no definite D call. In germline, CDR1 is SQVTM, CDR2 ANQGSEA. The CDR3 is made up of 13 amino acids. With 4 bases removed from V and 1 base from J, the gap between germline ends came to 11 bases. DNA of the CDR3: TGCAGCGTTGCTCCGTCGGCTTCCTACGAGCAGTACTTC. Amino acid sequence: CSVAPSASYEQYF.

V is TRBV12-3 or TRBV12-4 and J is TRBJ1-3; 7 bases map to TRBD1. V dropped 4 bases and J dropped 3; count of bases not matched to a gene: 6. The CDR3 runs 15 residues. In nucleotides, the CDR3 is TGTGCCAGCAGTTCACAGGGGACGCTTGGAAACACCATATATTTT. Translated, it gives CASSSQGTLGNTIYF.

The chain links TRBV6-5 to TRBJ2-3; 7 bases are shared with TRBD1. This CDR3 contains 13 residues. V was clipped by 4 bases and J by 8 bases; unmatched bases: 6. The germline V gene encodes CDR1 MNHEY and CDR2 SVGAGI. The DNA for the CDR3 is TGTGCCAGCAGTTGGGACAGCATGGGTACGCAGTATTTT. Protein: CASSWDSMGTQYF.

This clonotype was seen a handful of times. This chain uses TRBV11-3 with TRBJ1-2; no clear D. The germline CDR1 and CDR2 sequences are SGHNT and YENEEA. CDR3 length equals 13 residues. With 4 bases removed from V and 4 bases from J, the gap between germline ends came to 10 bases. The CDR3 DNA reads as TGTGCCAGCAGCTCCTCCCTTTTCTATGGCTACACCTTC. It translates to CASSSSLFYGYTF.

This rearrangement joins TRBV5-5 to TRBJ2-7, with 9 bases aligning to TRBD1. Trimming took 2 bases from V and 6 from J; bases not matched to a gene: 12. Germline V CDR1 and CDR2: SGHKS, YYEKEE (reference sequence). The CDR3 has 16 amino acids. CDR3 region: CASSFTPPGQGFEQYF. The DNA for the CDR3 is TGTGCCAGCAGCTTTACCCCTCCGGGACAGGGTTTCGAGCAGTACTTC. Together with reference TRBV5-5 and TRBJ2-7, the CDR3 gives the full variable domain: DAGVTQSPTHLIKTRGQQVTLRCSPISGHKSVSWYQQVLGQGPQFIFQYYEKEERGRGNFPDRFSARQFPNYSSELNVNALLLGDSALYLCASSFTPPGQGFEQYFGPGTRLTVT.

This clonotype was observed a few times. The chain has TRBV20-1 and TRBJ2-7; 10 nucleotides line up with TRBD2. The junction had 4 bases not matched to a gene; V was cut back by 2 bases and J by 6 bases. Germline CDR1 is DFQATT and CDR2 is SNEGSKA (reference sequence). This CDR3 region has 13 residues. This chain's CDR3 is CSARSPSGSEQYF. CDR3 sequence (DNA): TGCAGTGCTAGAAGTCCTAGCGGGAGCGAGCAGTACTTC.